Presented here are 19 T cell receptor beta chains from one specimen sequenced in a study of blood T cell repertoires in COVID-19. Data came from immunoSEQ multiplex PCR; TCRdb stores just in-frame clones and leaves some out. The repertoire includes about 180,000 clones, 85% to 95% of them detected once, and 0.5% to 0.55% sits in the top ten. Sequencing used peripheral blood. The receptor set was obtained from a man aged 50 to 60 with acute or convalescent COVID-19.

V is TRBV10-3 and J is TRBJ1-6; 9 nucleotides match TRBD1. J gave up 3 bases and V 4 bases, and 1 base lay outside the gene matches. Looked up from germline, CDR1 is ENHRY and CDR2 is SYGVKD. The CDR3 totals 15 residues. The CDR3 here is CAISGDRDYNSPLHF. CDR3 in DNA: TGTGCCATCAGTGGGGACAGGGACTATAATTCACCCCTCCACTTT.

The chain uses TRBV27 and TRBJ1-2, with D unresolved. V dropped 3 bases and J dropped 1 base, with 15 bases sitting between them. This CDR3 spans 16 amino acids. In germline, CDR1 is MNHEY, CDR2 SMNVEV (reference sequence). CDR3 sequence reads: CASSFRPGSNNYGYTF. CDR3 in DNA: TGTGCCAGCAGTTTCCGGCCGGGGTCAAATAACTATGGCTACACCTTC.

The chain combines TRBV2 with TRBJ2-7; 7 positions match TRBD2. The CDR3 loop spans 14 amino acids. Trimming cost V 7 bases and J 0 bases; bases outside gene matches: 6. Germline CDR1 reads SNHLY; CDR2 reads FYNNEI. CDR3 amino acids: CASIREEGSYEQYF. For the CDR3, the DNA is TGTGCCAGCATCCGGGAGGAGGGCTCCTACGAGCAGTACTTC.

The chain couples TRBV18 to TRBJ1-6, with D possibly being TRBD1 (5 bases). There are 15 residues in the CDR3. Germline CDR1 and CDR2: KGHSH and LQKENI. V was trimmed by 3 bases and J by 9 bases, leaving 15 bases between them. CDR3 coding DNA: TGTGCCAGCTCACCCCGAGTGACAGAAGGTTCACCCCTCCACTTT. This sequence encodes CASSPRVTEGSPLHF.

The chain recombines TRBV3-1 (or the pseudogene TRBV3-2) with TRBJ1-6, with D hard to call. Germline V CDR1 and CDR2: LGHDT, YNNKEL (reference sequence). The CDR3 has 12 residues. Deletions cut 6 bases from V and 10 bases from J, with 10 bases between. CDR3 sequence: CASRETRSPLHF. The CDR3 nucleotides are TGTGCCAGCAGAGAGACACGGTCACCCCTCCACTTT.

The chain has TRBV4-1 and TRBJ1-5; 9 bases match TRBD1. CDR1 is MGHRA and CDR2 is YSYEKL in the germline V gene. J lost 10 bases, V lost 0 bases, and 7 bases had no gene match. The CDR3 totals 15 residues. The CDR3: CASSQDRDRVRPQHF. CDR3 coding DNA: TGCGCCAGCAGCCAAGATCGGGACAGGGTTAGACCCCAGCATTTT.

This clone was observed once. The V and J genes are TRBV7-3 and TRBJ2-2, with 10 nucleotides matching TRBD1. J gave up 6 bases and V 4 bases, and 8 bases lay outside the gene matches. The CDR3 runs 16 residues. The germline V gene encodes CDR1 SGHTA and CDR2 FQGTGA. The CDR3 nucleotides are TGTGCCAGCAGCTCCCAGGACAGGGGGATAGCCGGGGAGCTGTTTTTT. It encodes CASSSQDRGIAGELFF. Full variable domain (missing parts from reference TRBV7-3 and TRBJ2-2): GAGVSQTPSNKVTEKGKYVELRCDPISGHTALYWYRQSLGQGPEFLIYFQGTGAADDSGLPNDRFFAVRPEGSVSTLKIQRTERGDSAVYLCASSSQDRGIAGELFFGEGSRLTVL.

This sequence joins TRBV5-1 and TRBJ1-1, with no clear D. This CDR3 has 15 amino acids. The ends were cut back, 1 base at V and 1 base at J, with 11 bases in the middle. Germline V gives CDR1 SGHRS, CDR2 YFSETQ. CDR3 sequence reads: CASSLSREGNTEAFF. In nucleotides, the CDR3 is TGCGCCAGCAGCTTGTCCCGGGAGGGGAACACTGAAGCTTTCTTT.

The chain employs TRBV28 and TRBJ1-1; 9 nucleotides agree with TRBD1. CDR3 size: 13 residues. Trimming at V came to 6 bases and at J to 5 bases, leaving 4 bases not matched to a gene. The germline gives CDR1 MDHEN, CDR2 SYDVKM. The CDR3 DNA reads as TGTGCCAGCAGGGGGACAGGGAGAACTGAAGCTTTCTTT. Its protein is CASRGTGRTEAFF. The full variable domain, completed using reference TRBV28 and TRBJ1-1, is DVKVTQSSRYLVKRTGEKVFLECVQDMDHENMFWYRQDPGLGLRLIYFSYDVKMKEKGDIPEGYSVSREKKERFSLILESASTNQTSMYLCASRGTGRTEAFFGQGTRLTVV.

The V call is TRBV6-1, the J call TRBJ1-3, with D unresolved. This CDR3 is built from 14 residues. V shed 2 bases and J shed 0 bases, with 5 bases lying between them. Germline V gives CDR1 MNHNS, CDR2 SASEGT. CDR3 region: CASSELDSGNTIYF. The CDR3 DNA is TGTGCCAGCAGTGAACTAGACTCTGGAAACACCATATATTTT.

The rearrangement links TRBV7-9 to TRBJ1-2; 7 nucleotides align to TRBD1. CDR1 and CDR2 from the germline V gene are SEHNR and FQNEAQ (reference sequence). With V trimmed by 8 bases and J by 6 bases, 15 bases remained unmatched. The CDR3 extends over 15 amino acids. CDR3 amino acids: CASYLFIGQDNGYTF. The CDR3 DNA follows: TGTGCCAGCTACTTATTTATAGGACAGGACAATGGCTACACCTTC.

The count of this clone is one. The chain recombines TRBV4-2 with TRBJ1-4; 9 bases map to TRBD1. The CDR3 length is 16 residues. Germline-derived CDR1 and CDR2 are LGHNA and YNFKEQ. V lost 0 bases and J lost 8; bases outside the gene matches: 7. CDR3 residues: CASSQELGQGLEKLFF. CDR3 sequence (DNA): TGTGCCAGCAGCCAAGAATTGGGACAGGGCTTAGAAAAACTGTTTTTT.

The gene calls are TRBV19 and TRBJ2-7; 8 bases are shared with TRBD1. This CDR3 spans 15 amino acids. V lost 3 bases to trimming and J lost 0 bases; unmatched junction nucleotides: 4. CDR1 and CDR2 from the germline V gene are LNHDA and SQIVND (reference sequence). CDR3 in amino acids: CASSIGTGSSYEQYF. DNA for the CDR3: TGTGCCAGTAGTATCGGGACAGGAAGCTCCTACGAGCAGTACTTC.

In nucleotides, the CDR3 is TGTGCCAGCAGTTACTCGGCGGGAGCTACCTACGAGCAGTACTTC. It is translated as CASSYSAGATYEQYF. The chain recombines TRBV6-6 with TRBJ2-7; TRBD2 agrees at 7 bases. The CDR3 consists of 15 residues. Looked up from germline, CDR1 is MNHNY and CDR2 is SVGAGI (reference sequence). J lost 2 bases, V lost 0 bases, and 4 bases had no gene match.

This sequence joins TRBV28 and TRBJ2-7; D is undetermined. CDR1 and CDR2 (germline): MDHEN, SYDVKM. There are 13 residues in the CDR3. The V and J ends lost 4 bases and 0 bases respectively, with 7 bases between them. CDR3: CASSSLSSYEQYF. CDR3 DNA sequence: TGTGCCAGCAGTTCACTAAGCTCCTACGAGCAGTACTTC.

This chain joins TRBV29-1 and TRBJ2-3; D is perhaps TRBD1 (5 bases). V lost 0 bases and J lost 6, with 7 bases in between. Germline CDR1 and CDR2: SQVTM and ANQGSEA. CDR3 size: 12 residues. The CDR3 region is CSVEDRGDTQYF. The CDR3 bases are TGCAGCGTTGAAGATAGGGGCGATACGCAGTATTTT.

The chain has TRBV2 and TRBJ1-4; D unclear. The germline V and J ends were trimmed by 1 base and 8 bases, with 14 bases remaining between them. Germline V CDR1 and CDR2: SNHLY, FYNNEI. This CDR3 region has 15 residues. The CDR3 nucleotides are TGTGCCAGCAGTGAAGATCCGGCAGGTCGGGAAAAACTGTTTTTT. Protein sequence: CASSEDPAGREKLFF.

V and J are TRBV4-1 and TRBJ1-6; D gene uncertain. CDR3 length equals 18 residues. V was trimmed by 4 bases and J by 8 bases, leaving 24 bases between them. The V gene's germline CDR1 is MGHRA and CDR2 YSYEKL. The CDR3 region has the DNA TGCGCCAGCAGCCGGATCCCGGGAGATCGAAGTTCAGATTCACCCCTCCACTTT. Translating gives CASSRIPGDRSSDSPLHF.

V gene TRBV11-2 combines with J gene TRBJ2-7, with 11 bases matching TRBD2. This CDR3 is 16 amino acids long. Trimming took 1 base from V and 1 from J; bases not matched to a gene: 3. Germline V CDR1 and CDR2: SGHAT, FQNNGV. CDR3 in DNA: TGTGCCAGCAGCTTAGTGGGGACTAGCGGATCCTACGAGCAGTACTTC. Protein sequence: CASSLVGTSGSYEQYF.